The 23 T cell receptor beta chains presented below share a single source sample, sequenced in a study of T cells in localized non-small cell lung cancer. Method: immunoSEQ multiplex PCR; TCRdb's copy keeps in-frame clones and lacks some. The sample holds about 14,000 clones; approximately 89% are singletons and the top ten take 4.2%. Sequencing used peripheral blood, obtained before any cancer treatment. These receptors were obtained from a woman aged 40 to 75 with stage I lung adenocarcinoma.

The V call is TRBV6-5, the J call TRBJ1-2; no firm D call. Germline V lookup: CDR1 MNHEY, CDR2 SVGAGI. This CDR3 comprises 14 residues. The germline V and J ends were trimmed by 0 bases and 4 bases, with 9 bases remaining between them. The CDR3 DNA is TGTGCCAGCAGTTACTCGACGGCCACCTATGGCTACACCTTC. Translated, it gives CASSYSTATYGYTF.

Only one count was recorded for this clone. CDR3 in amino acids: CSALREGMGRRENGYTF. CDR3 DNA: TGCAGCGCCCTACGAGAGGGAATGGGGCGGCGCGAAAATGGCTACACCTTC. The V and J genes are TRBV29-1 and TRBJ1-2, with D tentatively TRBD1 (5 bases). This CDR3 contains 17 residues. The V end was cut by 7 bases, the J end by 6 bases, with 30 bases between. Germline lookup yields CDR1 SQVTM and CDR2 ANQGSEA.

V and J are TRBV9 and TRBJ1-2; perhaps TRBD1 as D (6 bases). Germline V lookup: CDR1 SGDLS, CDR2 YYNGEE. This CDR3 is 15 amino acids long. V was cut by 0 bases and J by 4 bases, with 13 bases left in between. CDR3 in DNA: TGTGCCAGCAGCGTAGCTGGGCAGGGGCCCTATGGCTACACCTTC. Translation gives CASSVAGQGPYGYTF. The full variable domain, completed using reference TRBV9 and TRBJ1-2, is DSGVTQTPKHLITATGQRVTLRCSPRSGDLSVYWYQQSLDQGLQFLIQYYNGEERAKGNILERFSAQQFPDLHSELNLSSLELGDSALYFCASSVAGQGPYGYTFGSGTRLTVV.

The chain recombines TRBV7-2 with TRBJ1-5, with 8 bases aligning to TRBD1. Unmatched junction bases numbered 7, after V lost 0 bases and J lost 6 bases. CDR1 and CDR2 (germline): SGHTA, FQGNSA. The CDR3 has 16 amino acids. This CDR3 reads CASSLAPGGRVQPQHF. The CDR3 nucleotides are TGTGCCAGCAGCTTAGCCCCAGGGGGCAGGGTTCAGCCCCAGCATTTT. Variable domain in full (rest from reference TRBV7-2 and TRBJ1-5): GAGVSQSPSNKVTEKGKDVELRCDPISGHTALYWYRQSLGQGLEFLIYFQGNSAPDKSGLPSDRFSAERTGGSVSTLTIQRTQQEDSAVYLCASSLAPGGRVQPQHFGDGTRLSIL.

The J gene is TRBJ1-1, the V gene TRBV4-2; perhaps TRBD1 as D (5 bases). This CDR3 has 16 amino acids. Germline values: CDR1 LGHNA, CDR2 YNFKEQ. V lost 2 bases to trimming and J lost 7 bases, with 20 bases between them. CDR3 DNA: TGTGCCAGCAGCCAAAGGCCGGGGAGGGGAAGTTTTGAAGCTTTCTTT. Translation: CASSQRPGRGSFEAFF.

This rearrangement joins TRBV29-1 to TRBJ1-2; 9 bases fit TRBD1. This CDR3 is 15 amino acids long. The germline V gene has CDR1 SQVTM and CDR2 ANQGSEA. The J segment lost 7 bases and the V segment lost 0 bases, leaving 9 bases of the junction unmatched. The CDR3 protein is CSVEDRTGVDSGYTF. Here the CDR3 DNA reads TGCAGCGTTGAAGATAGGACAGGGGTTGACTCTGGCTACACCTTC. Together with reference TRBV29-1 and TRBJ1-2, the CDR3 gives the full variable domain: SAVISQKPSRDICQRGTSLTIQCQVDSQVTMMFWYRQQPGQSLTLIATANQGSEATYESGFVIDKFPISRPNLTFSTLTVSNMSPEDSSIYLCSVEDRTGVDSGYTFGSGTRLTVV.

This chain joins TRBV25-1 and TRBJ2-6; 7 nucleotides match TRBD2. There are 15 residues in the CDR3. Germline CDR1 is MGHDK and CDR2 is SYGVNS. V was clipped by 7 bases and J by 0 bases; unmatched bases: 3. The CDR3 coding sequence is TGTGCCAGCATTCCGGGGGGCTCTGGGGCCAACGTCCTGACTTTC. Translated, it gives CASIPGGSGANVLTF.

The table lists this clone with a count of one. The chain is built from TRBV19 and TRBJ1-3, with 7 bases identical to TRBD1. Germline CDR1 LNHDA, CDR2 SQIVND (reference sequence). V trimming: 5 bases; J trimming: 1 base; junction bases outside the gene matches: 11. This CDR3 has 17 amino acids. The CDR3 loop is CASSFQTGFASGNTIYF. The CDR3 bases are TGTGCCAGTAGTTTTCAGACAGGGTTCGCGTCTGGAAACACCATATATTTT.

This clone has a single count. CDR3 amino acids: CASSPTGTGAYEQYF. CDR3 DNA: TGTGCCAGCAGCCCCACCGGGACAGGGGCCTACGAGCAGTACTTC. The V gene is TRBV7-2, the J gene TRBJ2-7; 10 nucleotides match TRBD1. Trimming took 5 bases from V and 2 from J; bases not matched to a gene: 6. The CDR3 has 15 residues. The germline V gene encodes CDR1 SGHTA and CDR2 FQGNSA.

The chain couples TRBV29-1 to TRBJ2-3; D possibly corresponds to TRBD2 (7 bases). Germline assignment: CDR1 SQVTM and CDR2 ANQGSEA. Trimming removed 6 bases from V and 6 bases from J, with 10 bases in between. This CDR3 spans 11 amino acids. The CDR3 DNA reads TGCAGCGTGGGGGGGCGTGATACGCAGTATTTT. Protein product: CSVGGRDTQYF.

This clone was detected a few times. The J gene is TRBJ2-4, the V gene TRBV25-1, with TRBD2 as a possible D gene (6 bases). Trimming took 2 bases from V and 1 from J, leaving 12 bases between them. Germline CDR1 and CDR2: MGHDK and SYGVNS. This CDR3 region has 16 residues. CDR3 loop: CASSEAGNRAKNIQYF. The CDR3 DNA is TGTGCCAGCAGTGAAGCGGGAAACAGGGCCAAAAACATTCAGTACTTC.

The V gene is TRBV7-9, the J gene TRBJ1-1; D is possibly TRBD1 (5 bases). Germline values: CDR1 SEHNR, CDR2 FQNEAQ (reference sequence). The V and J ends lost 4 bases and 6 bases respectively, with 12 bases between them. The CDR3 sequence is 13 residues long. CDR3 nucleotide sequence: TGTGCCAGCAGCTCAGGGCCTAATTCTGAAGCTTTCTTT. It yields the protein CASSSGPNSEAFF.

The chain links TRBV5-4 to TRBJ2-5, with D perhaps TRBD1 or TRBD2 (5 bases each). Germline V gene sequence: CDR1 SGHNT, CDR2 YYREEE (reference sequence). The CDR3 is 14 residues long. V lost 7 bases and J 1 base, leaving 14 bases between the germline ends. The CDR3 DNA follows: TGTGCCAGCTGGATTCGGGGCCCCCAAGAGACCCAGTACTTC. It encodes CASWIRGPQETQYF.

This sequence joins TRBV15 and TRBJ1-3, with D maybe TRBD1 (6 bases). V was pared by 0 bases and J by 0 bases, with 12 bases between. Germline V gives CDR1 LNHNV, CDR2 YYDKDF (reference sequence). This CDR3 spans 17 amino acids. CDR3 in amino acids: CATSRDPGALSGNTIYF. As DNA, the CDR3 is TGTGCCACCAGCAGAGACCCGGGGGCCCTCTCTGGAAACACCATATATTTT.

This sequence joins TRBV10-3 and TRBJ2-1, with TRBD1 as a possible D gene (5 bases). V lost 4 bases, J lost 7 bases, and 17 bases lay in between. From germline, CDR1 is ENHRY and CDR2 SYGVKD. The CDR3 sequence is 15 residues long. The CDR3 spells CAISALMTAPNEQFF. The CDR3 bases are TGTGCCATCAGTGCTCTAATGACAGCACCTAATGAGCAGTTCTTC.

The V gene is TRBV4-3, the J gene TRBJ1-5; D is undetermined. This CDR3 comprises 15 residues. The germline V gene has CDR1 LGHNA and CDR2 YSLEER. Trimming removed 0 bases from V and 4 bases from J, with 10 bases in between. The CDR3 protein is CASSQDLGPNQPQHF. CDR3 in DNA: TGCGCCAGCAGCCAAGATCTAGGGCCGAATCAGCCCCAGCATTTT.

V is TRBV5-6 and J is TRBJ2-7; D may be TRBD2 (6 bases). The V and J ends lost 3 bases and 6 bases respectively, with 13 bases between them. CDR3 size: 13 residues. CDR1 is SGHDT and CDR2 is YYEEEE in the germline V gene. The CDR3 loop is CASSWGGDGEQYF. The CDR3 DNA is TGTGCCAGCAGCTGGGGCGGGGACGGCGAGCAGTACTTC.

CDR3 sequence reads: CASSLRGGPSYEQYF. The CDR3 nucleotides read TGTGCCAGCAGTCTCCGCGGGGGGCCATCCTACGAGCAGTACTTC. This chain connects TRBV28 to TRBJ2-7; 8 bases match TRBD2. The J segment lost 1 base and the V segment lost 5 bases, leaving 7 bases of the junction unmatched. Looked up from germline, CDR1 is MDHEN and CDR2 is SYDVKM. This CDR3 is built from 15 residues.

The chain combines TRBV9 with TRBJ1-2, with unresolved D. This CDR3 spans 15 amino acids. The germline V gene encodes CDR1 SGDLS and CDR2 YYNGEE. Trimming removed 4 bases at V and 0 bases at J, with 13 bases between. In DNA, the CDR3 is TGTGCCAGCAGCCCCTCCCATTTGCCTAACTATGGCTACACCTTC. Translation: CASSPSHLPNYGYTF.

V usage is TRBV19 and J usage is TRBJ2-5; 9 bases map to TRBD1. V shed 3 bases and J 5 bases; nucleotides not matched to a gene: 7. CDR1 and CDR2 from the germline V gene are LNHDA and SQIVND (reference sequence). The CDR3 sequence is 15 residues long. The CDR3 loop reads CASSIIGQGSETQYF. The CDR3 DNA is TGTGCCAGTAGTATTATCGGACAGGGGAGTGAGACCCAGTACTTC.

In this sample, this clone turned up a few times. J is TRBJ2-7 and V is TRBV7-9; 9 bases line up with TRBD1. From germline, CDR1 is SEHNR and CDR2 FQNEAQ (reference sequence). The V gene end was trimmed by 4 bases and the J gene end by 5 bases; junction bases not matched to a gene: 6. This CDR3 has 14 amino acids. CDR3 protein: CASSSGTGMDEQYF. The CDR3 DNA reads as TGTGCCAGCAGCTCCGGGACAGGGATGGACGAGCAGTACTTC. Full variable domain (missing parts from reference TRBV7-9 and TRBJ2-7): DTGVSQNPRHKITKRGQNVTFRCDPISEHNRLYWYRQTLGQGPEFLTYFQNEAQLEKSRLLSDRFSAERPKGSFSTLEIQRTEQGDSAMYLCASSSGTGMDEQYFGPGTRLTVT.

The rearrangement uses TRBV2 and TRBJ2-5; D might be TRBD2 (5 bases). Trimming took 7 bases from V and 2 from J, leaving 14 bases between them. Germline CDR1 is SNHLY and CDR2 is FYNNEI. This CDR3 spans 14 amino acids. The CDR3 nucleotides are TGTGCCAGCACTCTCGTCGGAGGTCAAGAGACCCAGTACTTC. This sequence encodes CASTLVGGQETQYF.

This rearrangement joins TRBV7-2 to TRBJ2-5; D uncertain. Germline V gene sequence: CDR1 SGHTA, CDR2 FQGNSA. The CDR3 runs 13 residues. Between the trimmed V and J ends, which lost 6 bases and 7 bases, there was a span of 15 bases. CDR3 region: CASSPTPRSTQYF. CDR3 in DNA: TGTGCCAGCAGTCCGACACCTAGATCGACCCAGTACTTC. Combining the CDR3 with reference TRBV7-2 and TRBJ2-5 gives the whole variable domain GAGVSQSPSNKVTEKGKDVELRCDPISGHTALYWYRQSLGQGLEFLIYFQGNSAPDKSGLPSDRFSAERTGGSVSTLTIQRTQQEDSAVYLCASSPTPRSTQYFGPGTRLLVL.